This T cell receptor (beta chain) was profiled in a study of blood T cell repertoires in COVID-19. At the level of the study: PBMCs, B-cell-depleted T cells, or T cells provided the cDNA or gDNA that made up the material.

Enrolled through a virtual design, the participants were between roughly 18 and 95 years of age and came from about two dozen US areas. Which cohort a participant joined came from the clinical history participants gave. CDR1 is MRHNA, CDR2 SNTAGT, per germline. The V gene end was trimmed by 6 bases and the J gene end by 4 bases; junction bases not matched to a gene: 2. The CDR3 has 13 residues. Some clones are missing from TCRdb's copy, which holds only in-frame ones; the method was immunoSEQ multiplex PCR. The repertoire holds around 160,000 clones, roughly 87% seen once, with approximately 11% in the top ten.

The source is a man aged 45-65 years who had recovered from COVID-19. Sequencing input: PBMCs or T cells enriched from blood (not recorded which). V and J are TRBV6-4 and TRBJ2-2; 7 nucleotides agree with TRBD1. This chain's CDR3 is CASSRDSTGELFF. The CDR3 nucleotides read TGTGCCAGCAGCAGGGACAGCACCGGGGAGCTGTTTTTT.